Following are 25 T cell receptor beta chains from one sample sequenced in a study of T-cell memory formation after mild COVID-19. Using its own MiXCR run on the 5' RACE reads, TCRdb lists one record per CDR3 protein. This sample has approximately 440,000 distinct CDR3 sequences; around 18% occur once, and the top ten carry approximately 8.1%. Sequenced: PBMCs or a T cell subset sorted from them (not recorded which). These receptor sequences come from an adult woman who had mild COVID-19 (a few samples of this study predate the infection). Cell type and time point are not known.

This clonotype was observed a few times. The rearrangement uses TRBV4-2 and TRBJ1-2; 7 nucleotides align to TRBD1. Unmatched junction bases numbered 21, after V lost 5 bases and J lost 0 bases. The germline CDR1 and CDR2 sequences are LGHNA and YNFKEQ. CDR3 size: 20 residues. The CDR3 reads CASSFRTGTDYFLTNYGYTF. The CDR3 region has the DNA TGTGCCAGCAGCTTTCGAACCGGGACAGACTACTTTTTGACTAACTATGGCTACACCTTC.

Only a few counts were recorded for this clonotype. The V call is TRBV5-1, the J call TRBJ2-1, with D possibly being TRBD1 (6 bases). V gave up 4 bases and J gave up 0 bases, with 20 bases separating them. Germline V lookup: CDR1 SGHRS, CDR2 YFSETQ. The CDR3 runs 18 residues. CDR3: CASSPPGAVQSSYNEQFF. The CDR3 DNA is TGCGCCAGCAGCCCCCCAGGGGCGGTCCAGAGCTCCTACAATGAGCAGTTCTTC.

The chain is built from TRBV20-1 and TRBJ2-3; 9 nucleotides align to TRBD1. The CDR3 has 16 residues. With V trimmed by 1 base and J by 2 bases, 7 bases remained unmatched. CDR1 is DFQATT and CDR2 is SNEGSKA in the germline V gene (reference sequence). The CDR3 reads CSARVGQGLLTDTQYF. DNA for the CDR3: TGCAGTGCTAGAGTCGGACAGGGGCTACTCACAGATACGCAGTATTTT.

The J gene is TRBJ1-5, the V gene TRBV29-1, with TRBD1 as a possible D gene (6 bases). Germline-derived CDR1 and CDR2 are SQVTM and ANQGSEA. The CDR3 runs to 12 residues. V dropped 7 bases and J dropped 6 bases, with 13 bases sitting between them. CDR3 coding DNA: TGCAGCGGCTCGCCGGACAGTCAGCCCCAGCATTTT. This translates into CSGSPDSQPQHF. Together with reference TRBV29-1 and TRBJ1-5, the CDR3 gives the full variable domain: SAVISQKPSRDICQRGTSLTIQCQVDSQVTMMFWYRQQPGQSLTLIATANQGSEATYESGFVIDKFPISRPNLTFSTLTVSNMSPEDSSIYLCSGSPDSQPQHFGDGTRLSIL.

This clonotype was seen only a few times. The chain couples TRBV7-3 to TRBJ2-1; D is undetermined. Trimming pared 4 bases from V and 4 bases from J, leaving 11 bases between. The CDR3 is 14 residues long. Germline V CDR1 and CDR2: SGHTA, FQGTGA. As DNA, the CDR3 is TGTGCCAGCAGCTCGCAGTCTTTATACAATGAGCAGTTCTTC. It yields the protein CASSSQSLYNEQFF.

This clonotype was seen at least ten times. The V call is TRBV7-2, the J call TRBJ2-1; 11 bases are a match to TRBD1. Germline trimming cut 6 bases from V and 10 bases from J; bases unmatched to any gene: 8. Germline loops: CDR1 SGHTA, CDR2 FQGNSA. The CDR3 is made up of 14 amino acids. CDR3 bases: TGTGCCAGCAGGTTGGGACAGGGGGTTGGGGAGCAGTTCTTC. Translation gives CASRLGQGVGEQFF.

The chain has TRBV4-1 and TRBJ2-3; 9 nucleotides agree with TRBD1. The CDR3 sequence is 15 residues long. V was pared by 2 bases and J by 2 bases, with 2 bases of the junction left unmatched. CDR1 and CDR2 (germline): MGHRA, YSYEKL. CDR3: CASSQRTGDTDTQYF. The CDR3 DNA follows: TGCGCCAGCAGCCAACGGACAGGGGACACAGATACGCAGTATTTT.

This chain links TRBV23-1 with TRBJ1-2; no definite D call. TRBV23-1 is sorted into the ORF group, with uncertain function. The CDR3 is made up of 11 amino acids. Trimming removed 8 bases from V and 7 bases from J, with 11 bases in between. The CDR3 nucleotides read TGCGCCAGCGCCCCTGAAGGTGGCTACACCTTC. The encoded protein is CASAPEGGYTF.

This clonotype was detected a few times. This chain joins TRBV14 and TRBJ1-1, with D possibly TRBD1 on 5 matching bases. The CDR3 spans 17 residues. Trimming removed 0 bases at V and 1 base at J, with 15 bases between. Germline assignment: CDR1 SGHDN and CDR2 FVKESK. The CDR3 DNA sequence: TGTGCCAGCAGCCAAGATCGCATCATTACAGGGAACACTGAAGCTTTCTTT. Translating gives CASSQDRIITGNTEAFF.

The chain is built from TRBV7-9 and TRBJ2-4, with TRBD1 matching 8 bases. Looked up from germline, CDR1 is SEHNR and CDR2 is FQNEAQ (reference sequence). The V segment lost 5 bases and the J segment 0 bases; nucleotides outside the gene matches: 6. CDR3 size: 16 residues. CDR3 DNA: TGTGCCAGCAGCGTTGACAGGGGTCTAGCCAAAAACATTCAGTACTTC. This gives the protein CASSVDRGLAKNIQYF.

In its sample, this clonotype was seen a few times. The chain employs TRBV12-3 or TRBV12-4 and TRBJ2-7; D perhaps matches TRBD2 (6 bases). The CDR3 is made up of 12 amino acids. V was pared by 7 bases and J by 3 bases, with 10 bases between. This CDR3 is CASTWTIYEQYF. In nucleotides, the CDR3 is TGTGCCAGCACCTGGACTATCTACGAGCAGTACTTC.

Only a few counts were recorded for this clonotype. The chain employs TRBV19 and TRBJ1-5; D uncertain. The CDR3 covers 13 residues. The germline V gene encodes CDR1 LNHDA and CDR2 SQIVND (reference sequence). Between the trimmed V and J ends, which lost 7 bases and 1 base, there was a span of 8 bases. CDR3 sequence (DNA): TGTGCCAGTAAGGGTAGCAGCAATCAGCCCCAGCATTTT. Protein sequence: CASKGSSNQPQHF.

This clonotype was detected only a few times. This CDR3 is CASSQKGQMHEQYF. In DNA form, the CDR3 reads TGCGCCAGCAGCCAGAAAGGACAGATGCACGAGCAGTACTTC. V gene TRBV4-3 combines with J gene TRBJ2-7; tentatively, D is TRBD1 (6 bases). V lost 3 bases to trimming and J lost 5 bases, with 14 bases between them. Germline values: CDR1 LGHNA, CDR2 YSLEER. The CDR3 extends over 14 amino acids.

This clonotype was picked up a small number of times. J is TRBJ2-3 and V is TRBV5-1; 9 nucleotides line up with TRBD1. This CDR3 is built from 17 residues. The trim removed 4 bases at V and 1 base at J, leaving 10 bases unmatched. The germline CDR1 and CDR2 sequences are SGHRS and YFSETQ. The CDR3 sequence is CASSARPGQGRTDTQYF. In DNA form, the CDR3 reads TGCGCCAGCAGCGCACGTCCGGGACAGGGACGCACAGATACGCAGTATTTT.

The DNA of the CDR3 is TGTGCCAGCAGTTTCGGTTCCGGGGGGCCGGATACGCAGTATTTT. Its translation is CASSFGSGGPDTQYF. The rearrangement links TRBV12-3 or TRBV12-4 to TRBJ2-3; a weak D match, TRBD2 (7 bases). This CDR3 spans 15 amino acids. Trimming cost V 3 bases and J 6 bases, with 16 bases left between them.

This clonotype was counted a few times. The genes are TRBV5-1 and TRBJ2-2; no firm D call. The ends were cut back, 1 base at V and 3 bases at J, with 13 bases in the middle. Per germline, CDR1 SGHRS and CDR2 YFSETQ. The CDR3 consists of 16 residues. The CDR3 region has the DNA TGCGCCAGCAGCTTGTATGGCCTGACGGACACCGGGGAGCTGTTTTTT. This gives the protein CASSLYGLTDTGELFF.

V gene TRBV27 combines with J gene TRBJ1-5, with 8 bases lining up with TRBD1. The J segment lost 3 bases and the V segment lost 4 bases, leaving 5 bases of the junction unmatched. The germline gives CDR1 MNHEY, CDR2 SMNVEV (reference sequence). This CDR3 region has 15 residues. The CDR3 coding sequence is TGTGCCAGCAGTTCGACAGGGGCTTACAATCAGCCCCAGCATTTT. Its protein is CASSSTGAYNQPQHF.

The J gene is TRBJ1-5, the V gene TRBV12-3 or TRBV12-4, with D unclear. The V gene lost 3 bases and the J gene lost 7 bases, with 7 bases spanning the gap. The CDR3 covers 12 residues. The CDR3 bases are TGTGCCAGCAGTTTTTCTTCCCAGCCCCAGCATTTT. Translating it yields CASSFSSQPQHF.

This clonotype was found a few times. The chain employs TRBV29-1 and TRBJ2-1; no clear D. Trimming took off 7 bases at V and 4 bases at J, with 17 bases between the two ends. CDR1 is SQVTM and CDR2 is ANQGSEA in the germline V gene. The CDR3 length is 14 residues. The CDR3 reads CSACVADRYNEQFF. The CDR3 DNA reads as TGCAGCGCTTGTGTAGCTGATCGGTACAATGAGCAGTTCTTC.

This clonotype was seen more than once but under ten times. This rearrangement joins TRBV12-3 or TRBV12-4 to TRBJ2-6; D is ambiguous. Between the trimmed V and J ends, which lost 1 base and 0 bases, there was a span of 4 bases. The CDR3 totals 15 residues. Written as DNA, the CDR3 is TGTGCCAGCAGTTTAGACCCCTCTGGGGCCAACGTCCTGACTTTC. Protein: CASSLDPSGANVLTF.

V gene TRBV4-1 combines with J gene TRBJ2-5; 8 nucleotides align to TRBD1. Trimming removed 2 bases from V and 2 bases from J; junction bases left unmatched: 4. The CDR3 sequence is 15 residues long. In germline, CDR1 is MGHRA, CDR2 YSYEKL. The CDR3 protein is CASSQNRGVQETQYF. The CDR3 DNA reads as TGCGCCAGCAGCCAAAACAGGGGGGTTCAAGAGACCCAGTACTTC.

This clonotype was observed a few times. The chain recombines TRBV24-1 with TRBJ2-3, with D unclear. This CDR3 spans 15 amino acids. V was cut by 1 base and J by 8 bases, with 15 bases left in between. The germline CDR1 and CDR2 sequences are KGHDR and SFDVKD. The CDR3 DNA reads as TGTGCCACCAGTGATTTTGGCGCGCGCGCAGGTACGCAGTATTTT. This translates into CATSDFGARAGTQYF.

In this sample, this clonotype turned up a few times. This rearrangement joins TRBV29-1 to TRBJ2-5; the match to TRBD1 covers 8 bases. The CDR3 consists of 15 residues. Per the germline V gene, CDR1 is SQVTM and CDR2 is ANQGSEA. V dropped 0 bases and J dropped 5; count of bases not matched to a gene: 8. CDR3 nucleotide sequence: TGCAGCGTTGAAGATTTCCAGGGGGCTTATGAGACCCAGTACTTC. Protein: CSVEDFQGAYETQYF.

The chain links TRBV7-2 to TRBJ1-5; D possibly corresponds to TRBD1 (5 bases). The ends were cut back, 5 bases at V and 0 bases at J, with 8 bases in the middle. Germline CDR1 reads SGHTA; CDR2 reads FQGNSA. The CDR3 loop spans 14 amino acids. The CDR3 loop reads CASSPDSSNQPQHF. The CDR3 region has the DNA TGTGCCAGCAGCCCAGACAGTAGCAATCAGCCCCAGCATTTT. The complete variable domain, with remaining parts taken from reference TRBV7-2 and TRBJ1-5, reads GAGVSQSPSNKVTEKGKDVELRCDPISGHTALYWYRQSLGQGLEFLIYFQGNSAPDKSGLPSDRFSAERTGGSVSTLTIQRTQQEDSAVYLCASSPDSSNQPQHFGDGTRLSIL.

The chain employs TRBV29-1 and TRBJ2-7; the D is unclear. V gave up 8 bases and J gave up 2 bases, with 13 bases separating them. Germline V CDR1 and CDR2: SQVTM, ANQGSEA. The CDR3 has 12 residues. The CDR3 region is CSLVDGTYEQYF. Written as DNA, the CDR3 is TGCAGCCTCGTCGACGGTACCTACGAGCAGTACTTC.